Listed below are T cell receptor beta chains from one sample, sequenced in a study of blood T cell repertoires in COVID-19. Produced via immunoSEQ multiplex PCR; TCRdb's table is partial and in-frame only. The sample holds under 200,000 clones, around 85% seen once. The sequencing sample was made of peripheral blood. These receptors were collected from a man aged 55 to 70 with acute or convalescent COVID-19. Each CDR3 is given with its conserved first and last residue. A D gene is named only where the DNA matches it firmly. Clone size is stated in some rows and not others, as once, few, many or a class when expanded.

j_call: TRBJ1-5
d_call: TRBD1
v_call: TRBV28
clone_size: .
cdr3_nt: TGTGCCAGCAGCCGAGCGGGGACAGGACATCAGCCCCAGCATTTT
cdr3_aa: CASSRAGTGHQPQHF

j_call: TRBJ2-1
d_call: TRBD2
v_call: TRBV29-1
clone_size: .
cdr3_nt: TGCAGCGTTGTTAGCGGGGTTTACAATGAGCAGTTCTTC
cdr3_aa: CSVVSGVYNEQFF

j_call: TRBJ2-2
d_call: .
v_call: TRBV28
clone_size: .
cdr3_nt: TGTGCCAGCAGATGGGGGGGGCTGGACACCGGGGAGCTGTTTTTT
cdr3_aa: CASRWGGLDTGELFF

j_call: TRBJ2-2
d_call: TRBD1
v_call: TRBV7-3
clone_size: .
cdr3_nt: TGTGCCAGCAGCTTAGGGGACAGGGTGACCGGGGAGCTGTTTTTT
cdr3_aa: CASSLGDRVTGELFF

j_call: TRBJ2-1
d_call: .
v_call: TRBV27
clone_size: .
cdr3_nt: TGTGCCAGCAGTCCATACTCGGCAGGGGTTTTGAATGAGCAGTTCTTC
cdr3_aa: CASSPYSAGVLNEQFF

j_call: TRBJ1-6
d_call: .
v_call: TRBV28
clone_size: .
cdr3_nt: TGTGCCAGCAGCCCTGGTGACAGAAATTCACCCCTCCACTTT
cdr3_aa: CASSPGDRNSPLHF

j_call: TRBJ1-5
d_call: .
v_call: TRBV24-1
clone_size: once
cdr3_nt: TGTGCCACCAGTGAGGGGACTTCCCTAGGGAATCAGCCCCAGCATTTT
cdr3_aa: CATSEGTSLGNQPQHF

j_call: TRBJ1-3
d_call: .
v_call: TRBV27
clone_size: .
cdr3_nt: TGTGCCAGCAGTCCCACCTCAGGCTACCTCTCTGGAAACACCATATATTTT
cdr3_aa: CASSPTSGYLSGNTIYF

j_call: TRBJ1-1
d_call: TRBD1
v_call: TRBV27
clone_size: few
cdr3_nt: TGTGCCAGCAGCCGGACAGGCCTTTGGGCCACTGAAGCTTTCTTT
cdr3_aa: CASSRTGLWATEAFF

j_call: TRBJ1-5
d_call: .
v_call: TRBV19
clone_size: once
cdr3_nt: TGTGCCAGTAGTATTGGACAGAGCAATCAGCCCCAGCATTTT
cdr3_aa: CASSIGQSNQPQHF

j_call: TRBJ2-1
d_call: .
v_call: TRBV5-1
clone_size: .
cdr3_nt: TGCGCCAGCAGCCTCTCCGGGACTGCCTCCTACAATGAGCAGTTCTTC
cdr3_aa: CASSLSGTASYNEQFF

j_call: TRBJ2-3
d_call: TRBD1
v_call: TRBV6-1
clone_size: .
cdr3_nt: TGTGCCAGCAGTGGGGGGACAGGTCCGAGCACAGATACGCAGTATTTT
cdr3_aa: CASSGGTGPSTDTQYF

j_call: TRBJ1-2
d_call: TRBD1
v_call: TRBV28
clone_size: .
cdr3_nt: TGTGCCAGCTTGGGGAAGGACAGGACCTCCTATGGCTACACCTTC
cdr3_aa: CASLGKDRTSYGYTF

j_call: TRBJ2-7
d_call: .
v_call: TRBV11-2
clone_size: .
cdr3_nt: TGTGCCAGCAGCTTATTCATGGGGAGCTACGAGCAGTACTTC
cdr3_aa: CASSLFMGSYEQYF

j_call: TRBJ2-1
d_call: TRBD1
v_call: TRBV7-9
clone_size: few
cdr3_nt: TGTGCCAGCAGCTTATTGCGGGACAGGAAGTTCTTC
cdr3_aa: CASSLLRDRKFF

j_call: TRBJ1-2
d_call: .
v_call: TRBV7-2
clone_size: few
cdr3_nt: TGTGCCAGTTCCTCGGGGGTGGGATATGGCTACACCTTC
cdr3_aa: CASSSGVGYGYTF

j_call: TRBJ2-6
d_call: .
v_call: TRBV18
clone_size: .
cdr3_nt: TGTGCCAGCTCACCGCGGGGGACAGGCTCGCGGGTCGTCTCTGGGGCCAACGTCCTGACTTTC
cdr3_aa: CASSPRGTGSRVVSGANVLTF

j_call: TRBJ2-1
d_call: .
v_call: TRBV28
clone_size: .
cdr3_nt: TGTGCCAGCACCCCATCCGGGAGCTCCTACAATGAGCAGTTCTTC
cdr3_aa: CASTPSGSSYNEQFF

j_call: TRBJ2-1
d_call: TRBD1
v_call: TRBV5-1
clone_size: .
cdr3_nt: TGCGCCAGCAGCTTTACAGGGGGCGAATGGGATGAGCAGTTCTTC
cdr3_aa: CASSFTGGEWDEQFF

j_call: TRBJ2-1
d_call: .
v_call: TRBV7-3
clone_size: .
cdr3_nt: TGTGCCAGCAGTCGAGATTTTGCGAGCTCCTACAATGAGCAGTTCTTC
cdr3_aa: CASSRDFASSYNEQFF

j_call: TRBJ1-1
d_call: TRBD1
v_call: TRBV4-2
clone_size: .
cdr3_nt: TGTGCCAGCAGCCTACAGGGGCGCGGTTTAGACCGTGAAGCTTTCTTT
cdr3_aa: CASSLQGRGLDREAFF

j_call: TRBJ1-2
d_call: .
v_call: TRBV5-8
clone_size: .
cdr3_nt: TGTGCCAGCAGCTCGGAGGGGCAGCTAATGGGGGGCTACACCTTC
cdr3_aa: CASSSEGQLMGGYTF

j_call: TRBJ2-3
d_call: TRBD1
v_call: TRBV29-1
clone_size: .
cdr3_nt: TGCAGCGTTGGAAGGACAGGGAGCACAGATACGCAGTATTTT
cdr3_aa: CSVGRTGSTDTQYF

j_call: TRBJ2-7
d_call: .
v_call: TRBV28
clone_size: .
cdr3_nt: TGTGCCAGTTTCCCCCGCCAAGTACAGTATCACGAGCAGTACTTC
cdr3_aa: CASFPRQVQYHEQYF

j_call: TRBJ1-4
d_call: .
v_call: TRBV14
clone_size: .
cdr3_nt: TGTGCCAGCAGCCGAGACCTGGGAGCCGAAAAACTGTTTTTT
cdr3_aa: CASSRDLGAEKLFF

j_call: TRBJ2-3
d_call: .
v_call: TRBV27
clone_size: .
cdr3_nt: TGTGCCAGCATGAGCGTCGCTAGCACAGATACGCAGTATTTT
cdr3_aa: CASMSVASTDTQYF

j_call: TRBJ2-7
d_call: .
v_call: TRBV11-2
clone_size: .
cdr3_nt: TGTGCCAGCAGGTCTCTGGGCGGGAACATCCCCTACGAGCAGTACTTC
cdr3_aa: CASRSLGGNIPYEQYF

j_call: TRBJ2-1
d_call: .
v_call: TRBV2
clone_size: few
cdr3_nt: TGTGCCAGCAGTGGGGGCCCCGGCGGGGTGGAGCAGTTCTTC
cdr3_aa: CASSGGPGGVEQFF

j_call: TRBJ1-4
d_call: .
v_call: TRBV5-8
clone_size: .
cdr3_nt: TGTGCCAGCAGCTTAATCAGGGGTTTTGCTGAAAAACTGTTTTTT
cdr3_aa: CASSLIRGFAEKLFF

j_call: TRBJ2-2
d_call: TRBD2
v_call: TRBV9
clone_size: .
cdr3_nt: TGTGCCAGCAGCGTAGGGAGCGGGGACGGGGAGCTGTTTTTT
cdr3_aa: CASSVGSGDGELFF

j_call: TRBJ2-2
d_call: .
v_call: TRBV19
clone_size: many
cdr3_nt: TGTGCCAGTAGTTCCGGGACACCGAACACCGGGGAGCTGTTTTTT
cdr3_aa: CASSSGTPNTGELFF

j_call: TRBJ1-2
d_call: .
v_call: TRBV9
clone_size: .
cdr3_nt: TGTGCCAGCAGCGTAGACGGAGGGGATTTTGGCTACACCTTC
cdr3_aa: CASSVDGGDFGYTF

j_call: TRBJ1-2
d_call: TRBD1
v_call: TRBV28
clone_size: .
cdr3_nt: TGTGCCAGCAGTTGGGGGACAGCCAACTATGGCTACACCTTC
cdr3_aa: CASSWGTANYGYTF

j_call: TRBJ1-1
d_call: .
v_call: TRBV29-1
clone_size: .
cdr3_nt: TGCAGCGTGGCCCATCGGGGCACTGAAGCTTTCTTT
cdr3_aa: CSVAHRGTEAFF

j_call: TRBJ2-6
d_call: .
v_call: TRBV29-1
clone_size: .
cdr3_nt: TGCAGCGTTCCCCAGGGGTCTGGGGCCAACGTCCTGACTTTC
cdr3_aa: CSVPQGSGANVLTF

j_call: TRBJ1-4
d_call: .
v_call: TRBV6-5
clone_size: .
cdr3_nt: TGTGCCAGCAGTTCGCGGGGGGCTTCTAATGAAAAACTGTTTTTT
cdr3_aa: CASSSRGASNEKLFF

j_call: TRBJ2-2
d_call: TRBD2
v_call: TRBV7-3
clone_size: .
cdr3_nt: TGTGCCAGCAGCTCAATGACTAGCGCACCCGGGGAGCTGTTTTTT
cdr3_aa: CASSSMTSAPGELFF

j_call: TRBJ1-1
d_call: .
v_call: TRBV5-6
clone_size: .
cdr3_nt: TGTGCCAGCAGCGGGTGGAGGGGAAGGACTGAAGCTTTCTTT
cdr3_aa: CASSGWRGRTEAFF

j_call: TRBJ1-1
d_call: TRBD1
v_call: TRBV5-1
clone_size: .
cdr3_nt: TGCGCCAGCAGCTCCCAGGGGGCATCGACTGAAGCTTTCTTT
cdr3_aa: CASSSQGASTEAFF